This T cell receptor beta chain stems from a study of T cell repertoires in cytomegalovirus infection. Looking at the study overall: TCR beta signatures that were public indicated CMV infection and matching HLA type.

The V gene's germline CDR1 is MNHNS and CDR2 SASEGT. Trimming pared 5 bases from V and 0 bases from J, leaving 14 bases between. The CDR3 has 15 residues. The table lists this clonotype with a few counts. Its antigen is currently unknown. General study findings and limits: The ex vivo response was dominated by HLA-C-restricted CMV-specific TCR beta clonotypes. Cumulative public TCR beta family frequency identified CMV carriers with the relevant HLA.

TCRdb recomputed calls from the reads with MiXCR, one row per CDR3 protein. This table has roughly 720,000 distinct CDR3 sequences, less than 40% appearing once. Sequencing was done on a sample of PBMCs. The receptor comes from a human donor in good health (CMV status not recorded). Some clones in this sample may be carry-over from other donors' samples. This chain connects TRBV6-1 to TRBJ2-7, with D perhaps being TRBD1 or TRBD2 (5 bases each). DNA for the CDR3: TGTGCCAGCAGTTATGAGGGGAGTAGCTCCTACGAGCAGTACTTC. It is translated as CASSYEGSSSYEQYF.